Shown below are 6 T cell receptor beta chains from a single sample sequenced in a study of PD-1 blockade in mismatch repair-deficient tumors. The protocol was immunoSEQ multiplex PCR, while the TCRdb copy is restricted to in-frame clones and leaves out a portion. The table includes 77,000 or so clones, 70% to 90% detected once. The sample here was peripheral blood, taken 44 weeks after starting pembrolizumab. These receptors were collected from an adult with mismatch repair-deficient cancer.

The chain joins TRBV15 to TRBJ2-1; TRBD2 aligns across 9 bases. Germline trimming cut 8 bases from V and 1 base from J; bases unmatched to any gene: 9. Per the germline V gene, CDR1 is LNHNV and CDR2 is YYDKDF (reference sequence). The CDR3 covers 16 residues. The CDR3 loop reads CATQGSGSRSYNEQFF. CDR3 nucleotides: TGTGCCACCCAAGGTAGCGGGAGTCGGTCCTACAATGAGCAGTTCTTC. Based on the CDR3 plus reference TRBV15 and TRBJ2-1, the full variable domain is DAMVIQNPRYQVTQFGKPVTLSCSQTLNHNVMYWYQQKSSQAPKLLFHYYDKDFNNEADTPDNFQSRRPNTSFCFLDIRSPGLGDTAMYLCATQGSGSRSYNEQFFGPGTRLTVL.

The table lists this clone with a count of one. V is TRBV4-3 and J is TRBJ1-1, with a tentative D call TRBD1 (5 bases). V lost 0 bases and J 7 bases, leaving 15 bases between the germline ends. Germline assignment: CDR1 LGHNA and CDR2 YSLEER. This CDR3 spans 15 amino acids. The CDR3 DNA is TGCGCCAGCAGCCAAGATTTGACAGTCGGGAGTGAAGCTTTCTTT. It yields the protein CASSQDLTVGSEAFF.

This chain links TRBV27 with TRBJ2-1, with 12 bases matching TRBD2. The CDR3 is 15 amino acids. The V gene end was trimmed by 6 bases and the J gene end by 9 bases; junction bases not matched to a gene: 9. From germline, CDR1 is MNHEY and CDR2 SMNVEV (reference sequence). The DNA of the CDR3 is TGTGCCAGCAGCCGAACTAGCGGGAGGTTCGTTGAGCAGTTCTTC. The encoded protein is CASSRTSGRFVEQFF.

The CDR3 region is CASSYLVGSGNTIYF. As DNA, the CDR3 is TGTGCCAGCAGTTACCTCGTGGGCTCTGGAAACACCATATATTTT. V is TRBV6-5 and J is TRBJ1-3; D ambiguous. This CDR3 contains 15 residues. The germline V gene has CDR1 MNHEY and CDR2 SVGAGI. V lost 2 bases and J 0 bases, leaving 8 bases between the germline ends.

This sequence joins TRBV28 and TRBJ2-5; TRBD1 is a possible D gene (5 bases). CDR1 MDHEN and CDR2 SYDVKM come from the germline V gene. The V end was cut by 7 bases, the J end by 1 base, with 13 bases between. The CDR3 has 14 amino acids. The CDR3 here is CASTEVGRQETQYF. CDR3 in DNA: TGTGCCAGCACCGAAGTGGGGCGCCAAGAGACCCAGTACTTC.

About this clone itself: Other DNA sequences in the sample encode the same CDR3. The rearrangement uses TRBV7-2 and TRBJ2-7; 8 nucleotides align to TRBD2. Germline lookup yields CDR1 SGHTA and CDR2 FQGNSA. The CDR3 runs 14 residues. The trim removed 2 bases at V and 2 bases at J, leaving 2 bases unmatched. In nucleotides, the CDR3 is TGTGCCAGCAGCTTAACTAGCGGTACCTACGAGCAGTACTTC. This translates into CASSLTSGTYEQYF.